This record covers a single TCR beta chain. Method: immunoSEQ multiplex PCR; TCRdb's copy keeps in-frame clones and lacks some. This repertoire shows 250,000 to 300,000 clones, about 89% found once; its top ten account for 2.2%. This sample is part of a study of blood T cell repertoires in COVID-19. The origin of this receptor is a woman aged 25 to 39 with COVID-19, enrolled during active disease. The sequenced material came from peripheral blood.

For the CDR3, the DNA is TGTGCCAGCAAGACTACCGGGACAGGGGGCGCAGATTGGGGACAGCCCCAGCATTTT. It translates to CASKTTGTGGADWGQPQHF. The V and J genes are TRBV27 and TRBJ1-5; 12 nucleotides match TRBD1. V was clipped by 7 bases and J by 7 bases; unmatched bases: 20. This CDR3 contains 19 residues. CDR1 is MNHEY and CDR2 is SMNVEV in the germline V gene (reference sequence).